The clone carrying this TCR beta chain was observed a handful of times. Its antigen is as yet unknown. The identical CDR3 is also encoded by other nucleotide sequences in the sample. The ends were cut back, 3 bases at V and 8 bases at J, with 13 bases in the middle. The CDR3 length is 14 residues. Germline CDR1 MGHDK, CDR2 SYGVNS. The data stem from a study of shared clonotypes between healthy human individuals. Study-level information: For every donor, three CD4 naive, three CD4 memory, two CD8 naive and one CD8 memory plates were used. Study conclusions and caveats: Generally, estimated richness proved larger in naive subsets than it did in memory subsets.

The deep-level immunoSEQ assay was used. Profiled with immunoSEQ multiplex PCR; TCRdb holds only in-frame clones, not every one. In the table there are roughly 1 million clones, more than 60% of which are singletons. The study enrolled healthy HIV-negative adults without recent acute infections or vaccinations as donors. Sequenced: memory CD4+ T cells sorted from blood. Regarding subset: CD45RA-negative fraction. The clonotype originates from a man aged 18 to 30 in good health. This chain links TRBV25-1 with TRBJ1-4; D unclear. DNA for the CDR3: TGTGCCAGCAGTGATGGAGGAGGGCGAGAAAAACTGTTTTTT. Translated, it gives CASSDGGGREKLFF.